This TCR beta chain was captured in a study of monozygotic twins with inflammatory bowel disease. Study observations and caveats: Repertoires of patients may have been made more variable by differing immunosuppressive treatments.

The unique tags termed UMIs, each holding a 6-nucleotide sample barcode, were added by means of template switching. Following a re-call of the 5' RACE reads, TCRdb has one entry per CDR3 protein and lacks DNA. Found here are around 210,000 distinct CDR3 sequences; the top ten clones hold roughly 7.5%. Of note for this clonotype: Its antigen is currently unknown.

The length of the CDR3 is 15 residues. CDR1 and CDR2 from the germline V gene are SNHLY and FYNNEI. The chain uses TRBV2 and TRBJ2-2; without DNA, the TCRdb call of TRBD1 cannot be checked. The TCR sequence derives from a human donor with ulcerative colitis or Crohn's disease, or a healthy co-twin of an affected twin (not recorded which). The specimen sequenced was blood. Here the CDR3 reads CASSGPQGYHGELFF.